This passage covers 26 T cell receptor beta chains from one sample sequenced in a study of blood T cells in healthy people across ages. Together with a sample-barcoded 5' primer, a J-beta primer mix was included in a second PCR lasting about 6 to 12 cycles. TCRdb used MiXCR to reprocess the 5' RACE reads, holding one entry per CDR3 protein. Among roughly 800,000 distinct CDR3 sequences listed, approximately 25% were seen once. This same sample was also part of a study on T cells of mothers and their children.

Sequenced input: blood. These receptors came from a boy between 10 and 17 years old in good health.

This clonotype was seen repeatedly, ten times or more. V usage is TRBV28 and J usage is TRBJ2-7, with 9 bases fitting TRBD2. The CDR3 has 15 amino acids. CDR1 and CDR2 from the germline V gene are MDHEN and SYDVKM. J was trimmed by 1 base and V by 7 bases; bases with no gene match: 8. In DNA, the CDR3 is TGTGCCAGCACGGGTAGCGGGGGCCGTTCCTACGAGCAGTACTTC. It specifies CASTGSGGRSYEQYF.

The CDR3 reads CASSFSSGTSGTMAYF. The CDR3 DNA is TGCGCCAGCAGCTTTAGCTCCGGGACTAGCGGGACTATGGCGTACTTC. The chain recombines TRBV5-1 with TRBJ2-7; the match to TRBD2 covers 13 bases. The CDR3 totals 16 residues. CDR1 is SGHRS, CDR2 YFSETQ, per germline. V gave up 2 bases and J gave up 12 bases; unmatched junction bases: 14.

The sample holds a few counts of this clonotype. The chain has TRBV7-6 and TRBJ2-5; 9 bases agree with TRBD2. The end of the DNA is better explained by TRBJ2-1, so the J call may be wrong. CDR1 is SGHVS and CDR2 is FNYEAQ in the germline V gene. This CDR3 contains 18 residues. Written as DNA, the CDR3 is TGTGCCAGCAGCTTAGGGTCAGGTAGCGGGAGTCGGGGCAATGAGCAGTTCTTC. Encoded protein: CASSLGSGSGSRGNEQFF.

The chain combines TRBV11-1 with TRBJ1-1; D remains unclear. The CDR3 runs to 15 residues. The V end lost 5 bases, the J end lost 0 bases, and 13 bases lay between the germline ends. The germline V gene encodes CDR1 SGHAT and CDR2 FQDESV (reference sequence). The CDR3 DNA follows: TGTGCCAGCAGCCCCTTCGGGTTGATGAACACTGAAGCTTTCTTT. Translating gives CASSPFGLMNTEAFF. Together with reference TRBV11-1 and TRBJ1-1, the CDR3 gives the full variable domain: EAEVAQSPRYKITEKSQAVAFWCDPISGHATLYWYRQILGQGPELLVQFQDESVVDDSQLPKDRFSAERLKGVDSTLKIQPAELGDSAMYLCASSPFGLMNTEAFFGQGTRLTVV.

This clonotype was counted only a few times. V and J are TRBV30 and TRBJ2-5; 13 bases agree with TRBD2. Germline assignment: CDR1 GTSNPN and CDR2 SVGIG (reference sequence). This CDR3 region has 14 residues. V lost 2 bases, J lost 4 bases, and 1 base stayed unmatched. The CDR3 DNA sequence: TGTGCCTGGAGTAGGACTAGCGGGGGAGAGACCCAGTACTTC. Protein: CAWSRTSGGETQYF.

J is TRBJ2-2 and V is TRBV4-3; TRBD2 is a possible D gene (5 bases). The CDR3 consists of 15 residues. V was trimmed by 0 bases and J by 2 bases, leaving 7 bases between them. The germline CDR1 and CDR2 sequences are LGHNA and YSLEER. The CDR3 DNA sequence: TGCGCCAGCAGCCAAGACCCGGGAAACACCGGGGAGCTGTTTTTT. Translating it yields CASSQDPGNTGELFF.

The chain employs TRBV20-1 and TRBJ1-2, with D possibly matching TRBD1 (6 bases). Trimming pared 6 bases from V and 8 bases from J, leaving 22 bases between. CDR1 and CDR2 (germline): DFQATT, SNEGSKA (reference sequence). The CDR3 loop spans 14 amino acids. The CDR3 sequence: CSAENLTGFKGYTF. CDR3 in DNA: TGCAGTGCCGAGAACCTTACAGGGTTTAAAGGCTACACCTTC.

This clonotype was detected only a few times. The chain links TRBV2 to TRBJ2-7, with TRBD2 identical over 10 bases. Trimming cost V 2 bases and J 7 bases; bases outside gene matches: 11. Looked up from germline, CDR1 is SNHLY and CDR2 is FYNNEI. The CDR3 has 16 residues. Here the CDR3 reads CASSEPTGTSAFEQYF. In DNA, the CDR3 is TGTGCCAGCAGTGAACCGACCGGGACTAGCGCTTTTGAGCAGTACTTC. Full variable domain (missing parts from reference TRBV2 and TRBJ2-7): EPEVTQTPSHQVTQMGQEVILRCVPISNHLYFYWYRQILGQKVEFLVSFYNNEISEKSEIFDDQFSVERPDGSNFTLKIRSTKLEDSAMYFCASSEPTGTSAFEQYFGPGTRLTVT.

The chain uses TRBV6-2 or TRBV6-3 and TRBJ1-2; D gene unclear. From germline, CDR1 is MNHEY and CDR2 SVGEGT. This CDR3 has 15 amino acids. V was clipped by 4 bases and J by 1 base, with 13 bases between them. CDR3 nucleotides: TGTGCCAGCAGTTCCCCAGGACGGATTAACTATGGCTACACCTTC. Its translation: CASSSPGRINYGYTF.

The chain couples TRBV9 to TRBJ2-1; a possible D gene is TRBD1 (5 bases). CDR3 length equals 15 residues. Looked up from germline, CDR1 is SGDLS and CDR2 is YYNGEE. The V and J ends lost 3 bases and 4 bases respectively, with 14 bases between them. CDR3 sequence: CASSAVGQIYNEQFF. CDR3 sequence (DNA): TGTGCCAGCAGCGCAGTGGGGCAGATTTACAATGAGCAGTTCTTC.

This clonotype came up a few times. The rearrangement uses TRBV7-2 and TRBJ2-5; TRBD1 matches 9 bases. The J call may not be correct, given that the DNA end is closer to TRBJ2-7. Per the germline V gene, CDR1 is SGHTA and CDR2 is FQGNSA. This CDR3 has 16 residues. The CDR3 DNA follows: TGTGCCAGCAACCCAACTCCGGACAGGGGCACCTACGAGCAGTACTTC. Protein sequence: CASNPTPDRGTYEQYF.

V and J are TRBV30 and TRBJ2-3; D tentatively reads TRBD1 or TRBD2 (6 bases each). Between the trimmed V and J ends, which lost 5 bases and 3 bases, there was a span of 15 bases. Germline V CDR1 and CDR2: GTSNPN, SVGIG (reference sequence). CDR3 length: 14 amino acids. The CDR3 DNA is TGTGCCTGGGGGGGGCGAGTTGGGACAGATACGCAGTATTTT. Translating gives CAWGGRVGTDTQYF.

This clonotype was observed many times. The junction does not match germline at one end; this may be a read error. The chain recombines TRBV3-1 with TRBJ2-5; the match to TRBD2 covers 8 bases. Germline V gene data show CDR1 as LGHDT and CDR2 as YNNKEL (reference sequence). The CDR3 runs to 13 residues. The CDR3 region has the DNA TGCGCCAGCAGCCAGGCGGGAGGAGAGACCCAGTACTTC. Its translation is CASSQAGGETQYF.

This clonotype was picked up one time. This chain joins TRBV5-6 and TRBJ1-4, with a possible D match to TRBD1 (5 bases). The CDR3 is 15 residues long. The V and J ends lost 4 bases and 7 bases respectively, with 17 bases between them. Germline CDR1 reads SGHDT; CDR2 reads YYEEEE. CDR3 DNA sequence: TGTGCCAGCAGCGGAGCCGTGGGGGGGTCTGAAAAACTGTTTTTT. Translated, it gives CASSGAVGGSEKLFF.

This chain joins TRBV5-1 and TRBJ1-1; 8 bases are a match to TRBD1. The CDR3 is 15 amino acids. V trimming: 0 bases; J trimming: 4 bases; junction bases outside the gene matches: 5. CDR1 SGHRS and CDR2 YFSETQ come from the germline V gene. CDR3 loop: CASSLVAGGLTEAFF. The CDR3 DNA reads as TGCGCCAGCAGCTTGGTGGCAGGGGGCCTCACTGAAGCTTTCTTT.

A few counts support this clonotype. The genes are TRBV5-5 and TRBJ2-7; 9 nucleotides agree with TRBD2. This CDR3 is 14 amino acids long. Germline CDR1 and CDR2: SGHKS and YYEKEE (reference sequence). J gave up 2 bases and V 4 bases, and 4 bases lay outside the gene matches. In DNA, the CDR3 is TGTGCCAGCAGCAACTTAGCGGGAGCCTACGAGCAGTACTTC. Protein sequence: CASSNLAGAYEQYF.

The table lists this clonotype with many counts. The chain couples TRBV7-2 to TRBJ1-2; D is unresolved. Trimming took off 1 base at V and 4 bases at J, with 4 bases between the two ends. The germline CDR1 and CDR2 sequences are SGHTA and FQGNSA. The CDR3 sequence is 12 residues long. As DNA, the CDR3 is TGTGCCAGCAGCTTAGTCAGCTATGGCTACACCTTC. Translating it yields CASSLVSYGYTF.

Only a few counts were recorded for this clonotype. The J gene is TRBJ1-1, the V gene TRBV7-3, with unresolved D. Germline CDR1 is SGHTA and CDR2 is FQGTGA. The CDR3 runs 15 residues. V gave up 5 bases and J gave up 1 base, with 14 bases separating them. The CDR3 bases are TGTGCCAGCAGCGCTGACGGGAGGAGGAACACTGAAGCTTTCTTT. Translation: CASSADGRRNTEAFF. Full variable domain (remainder filled in from reference TRBV7-3 and TRBJ1-1): GAGVSQTPSNKVTEKGKYVELRCDPISGHTALYWYRQSLGQGPEFLIYFQGTGAADDSGLPNDRFFAVRPEGSVSTLKIQRTERGDSAVYLCASSADGRRNTEAFFGQGTRLTVV.

The sample holds a few counts of this clonotype. V gene TRBV12-3 or TRBV12-4 combines with J gene TRBJ2-5; 7 nucleotides line up with TRBD2. This CDR3 comprises 14 residues. Germline trimming cut 4 bases from V and 2 bases from J; bases unmatched to any gene: 4. CDR3 sequence reads: CASSWRELQETQYF. The CDR3 bases are TGTGCCAGCAGTTGGCGGGAGTTACAAGAGACCCAGTACTTC.

This clonotype was counted only a few times. The V call is TRBV28, the J call TRBJ2-7; D is unclear. V lost 2 bases to trimming and J lost 5 bases, with 13 bases between them. This CDR3 comprises 14 residues. CDR1 is MDHEN, CDR2 SYDVKM, per germline. The CDR3 spells CASSLRFPLHEQYF. The CDR3 bases are TGTGCCAGCAGTTTAAGGTTCCCCCTCCACGAGCAGTACTTC.

The gene calls are TRBV7-2 and TRBJ2-1; D is possibly TRBD1 (5 bases). The V and J ends lost 4 bases and 1 base respectively, with 14 bases between them. This CDR3 has 16 residues. The germline CDR1 and CDR2 sequences are SGHTA and FQGNSA. The CDR3, as DNA: TGTGCCAGCAGCTCTCTTAAGGGGTTATCCTACAATGAGCAGTTCTTC. This encodes CASSSLKGLSYNEQFF.

The chain employs TRBV12-3 or TRBV12-4 and TRBJ2-1, with D uncertain. The ends were cut back, 5 bases at V and 8 bases at J, with 10 bases in the middle. This CDR3 is built from 12 residues. The CDR3 DNA sequence: TGTGCCAGCAGTGGAGCGCGGTATGAGCAGTTCTTC. It yields the protein CASSGARYEQFF.

V usage is TRBV20-1 and J usage is TRBJ2-7; D call uncertain. Per germline, CDR1 DFQATT and CDR2 SNEGSKA (reference sequence). The CDR3 contains 12 residues. Trimming cost V 4 bases and J 3 bases, with 10 bases left between them. This CDR3 is CSATWQNYEQYF. The CDR3 nucleotides are TGCAGTGCTACGTGGCAGAACTACGAGCAGTACTTC.

The chain couples TRBV7-2 to TRBJ2-5, with TRBD2 matching over 14 bases. CDR3 length: 17 amino acids. Germline CDR1 and CDR2: SGHTA and FQGNSA. V shed 4 bases and J 0 bases; nucleotides not matched to a gene: 4. CDR3 sequence: CASSYGTSGGNQETQYF. As DNA, the CDR3 is TGTGCCAGCAGCTATGGGACTAGCGGGGGAAACCAAGAGACCCAGTACTTC.

The chain links TRBV20-1 to TRBJ2-1; tentative D call: TRBD2 (7 bases). This CDR3 is 15 amino acids long. The germline CDR1 and CDR2 sequences are DFQATT and SNEGSKA (reference sequence). V was trimmed by 4 bases and J by 2 bases, leaving 15 bases between them. CDR3 DNA: TGCAGTGCTATGGGGGGGCGTCCCGCCTACAATGAGCAGTTCTTC. This encodes CSAMGGRPAYNEQFF.

This clonotype was recorded a few times. The genes are TRBV4-3 and TRBJ2-3, with D possibly being TRBD2 (5 bases). CDR1 is LGHNA and CDR2 is YSLEER in the germline V gene. V gave up 3 bases and J gave up 3 bases, with 13 bases separating them. CDR3 length: 15 amino acids. Written as DNA, the CDR3 is TGCGCCAGCAGCCAGGACGGATCGGGAACAGATACGCAGTATTTT. Translated, it gives CASSQDGSGTDTQYF.